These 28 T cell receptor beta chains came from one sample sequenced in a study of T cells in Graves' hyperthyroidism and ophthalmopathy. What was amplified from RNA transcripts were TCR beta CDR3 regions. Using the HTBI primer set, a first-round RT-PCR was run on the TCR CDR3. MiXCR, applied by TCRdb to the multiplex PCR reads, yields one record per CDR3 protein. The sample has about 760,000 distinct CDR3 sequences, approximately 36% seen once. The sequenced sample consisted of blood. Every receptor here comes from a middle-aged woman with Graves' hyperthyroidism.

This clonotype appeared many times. The chain's CDR3 is CASSLQGAYGYTF. Here the CDR3 DNA reads TGTGCCAGCAGCTTACAGGGGGCTTATGGCTACACCTTC. V and J are TRBV7-2 and TRBJ1-2, with 8 bases aligning to TRBD1. J gave up 5 bases and V 2 bases, and 1 base lay outside the gene matches. Germline V gene sequence: CDR1 SGHTA, CDR2 FQGNSA. CDR3 length: 13 amino acids.

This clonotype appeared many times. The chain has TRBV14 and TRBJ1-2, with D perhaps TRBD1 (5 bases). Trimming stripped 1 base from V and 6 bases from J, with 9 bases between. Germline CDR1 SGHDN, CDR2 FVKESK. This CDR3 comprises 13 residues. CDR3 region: CASSQVRGNGYTF. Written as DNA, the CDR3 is TGTGCCAGCAGCCAAGTCCGGGGGAATGGCTACACCTTC.

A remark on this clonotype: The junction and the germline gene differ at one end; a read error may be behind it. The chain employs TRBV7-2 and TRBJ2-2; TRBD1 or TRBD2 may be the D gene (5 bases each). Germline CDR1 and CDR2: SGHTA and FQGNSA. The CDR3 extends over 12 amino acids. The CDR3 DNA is TGTGCCAGCAGCAAACCGACTGGGGGGCTGTTTTTT. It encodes CASSKPTGGLFF.

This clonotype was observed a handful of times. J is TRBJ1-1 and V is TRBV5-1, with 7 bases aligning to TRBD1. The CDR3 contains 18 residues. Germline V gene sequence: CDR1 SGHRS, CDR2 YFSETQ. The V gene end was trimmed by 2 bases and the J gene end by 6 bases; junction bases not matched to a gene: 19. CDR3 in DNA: TGCGCCAGCAGCTTACGTGGGGACAGCCAACTACCAGCATCTGAAGCTTTCTTT. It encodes CASSLRGDSQLPASEAFF.

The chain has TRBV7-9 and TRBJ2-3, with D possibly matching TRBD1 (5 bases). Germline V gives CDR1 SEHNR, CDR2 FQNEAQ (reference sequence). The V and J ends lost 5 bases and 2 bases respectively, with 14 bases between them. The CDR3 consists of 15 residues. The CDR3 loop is CASSPSDRNTDTQYF. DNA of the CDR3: TGTGCCAGCAGCCCCTCTGACAGAAACACAGATACGCAGTATTTT.

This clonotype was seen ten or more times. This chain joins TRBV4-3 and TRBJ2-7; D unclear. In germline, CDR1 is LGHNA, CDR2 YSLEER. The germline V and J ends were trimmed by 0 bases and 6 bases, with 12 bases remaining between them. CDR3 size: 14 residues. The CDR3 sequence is CASSQELRHSEQYF. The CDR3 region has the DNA TGCGCCAGCAGCCAAGAGCTTCGGCACAGCGAGCAGTACTTC.

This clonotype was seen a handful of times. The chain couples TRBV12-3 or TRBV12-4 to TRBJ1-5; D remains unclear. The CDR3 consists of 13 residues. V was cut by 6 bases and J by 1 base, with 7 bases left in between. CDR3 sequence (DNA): TGTGCCAGCAGCCCCCTAAGCAATCAGCCCCAGCATTTT. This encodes CASSPLSNQPQHF.

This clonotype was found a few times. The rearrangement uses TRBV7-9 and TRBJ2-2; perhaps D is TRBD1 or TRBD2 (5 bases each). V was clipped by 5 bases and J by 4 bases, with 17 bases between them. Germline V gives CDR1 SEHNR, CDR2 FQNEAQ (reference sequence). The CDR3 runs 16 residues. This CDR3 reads CASSNAGTPGTGELFF. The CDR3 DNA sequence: TGTGCCAGCAGCAACGCCGGGACCCCGGGCACCGGGGAGCTGTTTTTT.

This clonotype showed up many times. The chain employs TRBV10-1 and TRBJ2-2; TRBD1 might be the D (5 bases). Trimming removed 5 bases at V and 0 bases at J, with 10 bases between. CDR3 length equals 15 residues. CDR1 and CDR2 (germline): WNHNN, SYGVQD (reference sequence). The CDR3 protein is CASSRGDANTGELFF. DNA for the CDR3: TGCGCCAGCAGTAGGGGCGACGCGAACACCGGGGAGCTGTTTTTT.

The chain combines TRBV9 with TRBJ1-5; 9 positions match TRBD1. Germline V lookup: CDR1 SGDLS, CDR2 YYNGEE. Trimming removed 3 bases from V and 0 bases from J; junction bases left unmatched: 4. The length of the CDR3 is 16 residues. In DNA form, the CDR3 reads TGTGCCAGCAGCGCGGGGGACAGGGATAGCAATCAGCCCCAGCATTTT. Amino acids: CASSAGDRDSNQPQHF.

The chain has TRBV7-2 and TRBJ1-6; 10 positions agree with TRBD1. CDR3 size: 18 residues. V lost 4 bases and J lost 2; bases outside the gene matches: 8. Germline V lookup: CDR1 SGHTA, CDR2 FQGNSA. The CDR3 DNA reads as TGTGCCAGCAGCTCAGGAGGGACAGGGGCCCCCTATAATTCACCCCTCCACTTT. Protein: CASSSGGTGAPYNSPLHF.

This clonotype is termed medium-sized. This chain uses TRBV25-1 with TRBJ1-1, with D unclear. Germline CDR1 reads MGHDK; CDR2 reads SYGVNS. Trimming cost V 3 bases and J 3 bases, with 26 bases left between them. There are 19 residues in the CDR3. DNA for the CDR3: TGTGCCAGCAGTGACGTAGCGGAGGAAACCCTTTACCCTTACACTGAAGCTTTCTTT. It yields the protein CASSDVAEETLYPYTEAFF.

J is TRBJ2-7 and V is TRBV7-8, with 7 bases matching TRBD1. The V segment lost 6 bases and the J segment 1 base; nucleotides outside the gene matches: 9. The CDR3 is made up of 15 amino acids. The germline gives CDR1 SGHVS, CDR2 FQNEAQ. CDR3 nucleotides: TGTGCCAGCAGTTTTGCCGGGACAGCATCCTACGAGCAGTACTTC. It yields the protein CASSFAGTASYEQYF.

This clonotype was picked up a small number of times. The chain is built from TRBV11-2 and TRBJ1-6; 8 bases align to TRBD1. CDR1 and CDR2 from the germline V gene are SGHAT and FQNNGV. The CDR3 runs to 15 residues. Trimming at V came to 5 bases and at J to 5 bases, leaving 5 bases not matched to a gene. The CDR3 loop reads CASSPGTGNNSPLHF. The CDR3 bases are TGTGCCAGCAGCCCCGGGACAGGAAATAATTCACCCCTCCACTTT.

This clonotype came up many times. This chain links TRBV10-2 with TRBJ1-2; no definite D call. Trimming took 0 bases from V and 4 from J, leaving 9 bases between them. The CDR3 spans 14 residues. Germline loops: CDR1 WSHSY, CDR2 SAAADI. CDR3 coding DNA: TGCGCCAGCAGTGAGTCGGAAGGGTCCTATGGCTACACCTTC. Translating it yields CASSESEGSYGYTF.

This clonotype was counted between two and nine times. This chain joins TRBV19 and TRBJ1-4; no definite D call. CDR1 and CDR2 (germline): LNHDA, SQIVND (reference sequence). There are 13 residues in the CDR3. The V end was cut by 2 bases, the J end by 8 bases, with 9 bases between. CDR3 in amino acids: CASSIILGEKLFF. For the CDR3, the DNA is TGTGCCAGTAGTATAATTTTGGGCGAAAAACTGTTTTTT.

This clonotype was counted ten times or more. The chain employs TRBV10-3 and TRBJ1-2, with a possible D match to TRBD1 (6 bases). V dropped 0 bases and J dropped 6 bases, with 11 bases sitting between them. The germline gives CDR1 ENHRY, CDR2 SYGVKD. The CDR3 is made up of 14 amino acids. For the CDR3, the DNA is TGTGCCATCAGTGAGTCGGGGACATATAATGGCTACACCTTC. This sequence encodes CAISESGTYNGYTF.

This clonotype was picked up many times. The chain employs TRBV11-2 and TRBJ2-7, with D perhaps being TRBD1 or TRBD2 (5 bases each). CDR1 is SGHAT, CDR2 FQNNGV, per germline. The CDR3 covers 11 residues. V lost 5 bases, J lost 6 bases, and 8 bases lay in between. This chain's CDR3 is CASSRGAEQYF. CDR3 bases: TGTGCCAGCAGCAGAGGGGCCGAGCAGTACTTC.

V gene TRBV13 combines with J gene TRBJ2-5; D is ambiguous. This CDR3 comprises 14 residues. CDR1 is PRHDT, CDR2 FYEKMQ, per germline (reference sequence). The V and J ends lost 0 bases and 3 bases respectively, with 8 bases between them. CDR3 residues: CASSLGTKEETQYF. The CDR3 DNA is TGTGCCAGCAGCTTAGGGACAAAGGAAGAGACCCAGTACTTC.

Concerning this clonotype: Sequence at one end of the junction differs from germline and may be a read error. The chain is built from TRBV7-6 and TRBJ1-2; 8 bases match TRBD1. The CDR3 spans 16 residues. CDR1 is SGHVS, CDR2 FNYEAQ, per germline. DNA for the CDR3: TGCGCCAGCAGCGCCGGGACAGGAAGCCTCACTTATGGCTACACCTTC. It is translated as CASSAGTGSLTYGYTF.

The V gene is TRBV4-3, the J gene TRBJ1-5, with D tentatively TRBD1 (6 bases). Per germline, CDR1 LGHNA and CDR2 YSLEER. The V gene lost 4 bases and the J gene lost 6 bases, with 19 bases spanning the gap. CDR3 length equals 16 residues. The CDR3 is CASSPEMSGGLQPQHF. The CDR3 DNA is TGCGCCAGCAGCCCCGAGATGAGCGGGGGGCTTCAGCCCCAGCATTTT.

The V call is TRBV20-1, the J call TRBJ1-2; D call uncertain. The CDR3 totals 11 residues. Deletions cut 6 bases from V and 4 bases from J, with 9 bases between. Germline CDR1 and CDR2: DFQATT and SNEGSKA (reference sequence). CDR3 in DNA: TGCAGTGCCCCACGGACCTATGGCTACACCTTC. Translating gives CSAPRTYGYTF.

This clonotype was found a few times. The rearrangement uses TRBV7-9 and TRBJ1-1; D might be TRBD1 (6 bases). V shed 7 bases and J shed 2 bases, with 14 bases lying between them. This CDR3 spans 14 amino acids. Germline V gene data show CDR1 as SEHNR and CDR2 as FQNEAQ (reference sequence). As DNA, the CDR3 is TGTGCCAGCACCCCAAGGGGGAGAAACACTGAAGCTTTCTTT. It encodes CASTPRGRNTEAFF.

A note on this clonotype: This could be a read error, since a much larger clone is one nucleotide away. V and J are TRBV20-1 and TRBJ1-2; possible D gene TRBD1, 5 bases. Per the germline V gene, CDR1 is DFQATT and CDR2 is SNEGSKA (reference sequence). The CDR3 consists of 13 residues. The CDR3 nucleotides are TGCAGTGCTAGAGATGGCAGGGCCTATGGCCACACCTTC. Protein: CSARDGRAYGHTF.

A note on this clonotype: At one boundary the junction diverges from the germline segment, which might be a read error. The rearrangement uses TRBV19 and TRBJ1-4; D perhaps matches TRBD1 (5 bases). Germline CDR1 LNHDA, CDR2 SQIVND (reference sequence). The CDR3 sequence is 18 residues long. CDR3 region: CASTIGDGPHATNEKLFF. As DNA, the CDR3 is TGTGCCAGTACTATAGGGGACGGTCCACATGCAACTAATGAAAAACTGTTTTTT.

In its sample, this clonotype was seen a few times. The DNA of the CDR3 is TGTGCCAGCAGCCACCGTCCACCGGGACAGACTTTCTCTGGAAACACCATATATTTT. Amino acids: CASSHRPPGQTFSGNTIYF. The rearrangement joins TRBV12-3 or TRBV12-4 to TRBJ1-3; 7 nucleotides align to TRBD1. V was clipped by 6 bases and J by 0 bases; unmatched bases: 17. The length of the CDR3 is 19 residues.

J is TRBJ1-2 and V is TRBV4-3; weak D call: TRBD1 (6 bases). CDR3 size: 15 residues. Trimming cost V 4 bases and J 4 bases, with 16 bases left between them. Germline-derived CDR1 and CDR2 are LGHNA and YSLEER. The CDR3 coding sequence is TGCGCCAGCAGCCTCTCACGACAGGCGTTCTATGGCTACACCTTC. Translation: CASSLSRQAFYGYTF.

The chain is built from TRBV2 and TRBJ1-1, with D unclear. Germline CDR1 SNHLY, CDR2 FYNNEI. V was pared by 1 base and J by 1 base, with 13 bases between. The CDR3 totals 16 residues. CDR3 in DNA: TGTGCCAGCAGTGAAGGTCTCGGGCGGCAGAACACTGAAGCTTTCTTT. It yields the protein CASSEGLGRQNTEAFF.